The 27 T cell receptor beta chains given below trace back to one sample, sequenced in a study of beta chain features in type 1 diabetes (dated by TCRdb to 2016 to 2019). Beyond this particular receptor, the publication reports: Type 1 diabetes patients showed a moderate but significant shortening of TCRB CDR3 length in all four CD4+ subsets.

Library creation used the immunoSEQ multiplex PCR assay. The entire isolated RNA was reverse transcribed using the High Capacity cDNA Reverse Transcription Kit, and thus expressed TCRB transcripts were sequenced. TCRdb's version of the immuneACCESS table is confined to in-frame rearrangements and falls short of the full clone set. An unresolved V gene accounts for under half of the shortfall where checked; the remainder is of unknown origin. Recorded for this sample are 200,000 to 300,000 clones; around 20% of them occurred a single time. Around 0.028% of the sample belongs to the ten largest clones. Antigens of these TCRs are unknown. The specimen was naive CD4+ T cells from blood. Read against the paper, the sample's cell subset or site label means: true naive CD4+ T cells. These receptors all stem from a woman aged 40 to 50 with type 1 diabetes.

This clone was recorded only once. The chain uses TRBV6-5 and TRBJ2-7; D may be TRBD2 (6 bases). The CDR3 contains 13 residues. The V gene's germline CDR1 is MNHEY and CDR2 SVGAGI. V was trimmed by 2 bases and J by 4 bases, leaving 9 bases between them. CDR3 in amino acids: CASSYGRQYEQYF. The CDR3 bases are TGTGCCAGCAGTTACGGGAGGCAATACGAGCAGTACTTC.

This chain connects TRBV29-1 to TRBJ2-3, with D maybe TRBD2 (6 bases). Germline lookup yields CDR1 SQVTM and CDR2 ANQGSEA. The CDR3 is made up of 14 amino acids. V lost 7 bases to trimming and J lost 1 base, with 15 bases between them. In DNA form, the CDR3 reads TGCAGCGCCGACGCACCTAGCGGCACAGATACGCAGTATTTT. It translates to CSADAPSGTDTQYF.

This rearrangement joins TRBV28 to TRBJ2-4; D is ambiguous. Trimming left V 4 bases short and J 8 bases short, with 12 bases between. The germline CDR1 and CDR2 sequences are MDHEN and SYDVKM. This CDR3 contains 13 residues. CDR3 sequence: CASSSHTVDIQYF. CDR3 nucleotide sequence: TGTGCCAGCAGTTCCCATACAGTGGACATTCAGTACTTC. The whole variable domain, remainder taken from reference TRBV28 and TRBJ2-4, is DVKVTQSSRYLVKRTGEKVFLECVQDMDHENMFWYRQDPGLGLRLIYFSYDVKMKEKGDIPEGYSVSREKKERFSLILESASTNQTSMYLCASSSHTVDIQYFGAGTRLSVL.

The chain employs TRBV23-1 and TRBJ2-7, with D perhaps TRBD1 (5 bases). TRBV23-1 belongs to the ORF category, with a function that is uncertain. CDR3 length: 13 amino acids. V gave up 6 bases and J gave up 3 bases, with 12 bases separating them. The CDR3, as DNA: TGCGCCAGCAGAGGAACCAGGGACTACGAGCAGTACTTC. It specifies CASRGTRDYEQYF.

This clone was observed a few times. J is TRBJ2-2 and V is TRBV29-1; perhaps TRBD2 as D (5 bases). The CDR3 is made up of 15 amino acids. V was clipped by 4 bases and J by 4 bases, with 16 bases between them. Germline CDR1 SQVTM, CDR2 ANQGSEA. The CDR3 DNA reads TGCAGCGTTGGTCCGCGGCGGGCTGTCACCGGGGAGCTGTTTTTT. This gives the protein CSVGPRRAVTGELFF.

This clone was detected only a few times. This chain connects TRBV4-1 to TRBJ2-1, with a possible D match to TRBD2 (7 bases). The CDR3 runs 14 residues. V was trimmed by 3 bases and J by 4 bases, leaving 10 bases between them. CDR1 and CDR2 (germline): MGHRA, YSYEKL. The CDR3 DNA is TGCGCCAGCAGCCAGAGGGGGGGGTACAATGAGCAGTTCTTC. Its protein is CASSQRGGYNEQFF.

CDR3: CAWRSQSYNEQFF. CDR3 coding DNA: TGTGCCTGGAGGTCACAGTCTTACAATGAGCAGTTCTTC. V usage is TRBV30 and J usage is TRBJ2-1; D call uncertain. The V end was cut by 3 bases, the J end by 4 bases, with 10 bases between. From germline, CDR1 is GTSNPN and CDR2 SVGIG (reference sequence). CDR3 size: 13 residues.

The J gene is TRBJ1-1, the V gene TRBV18; D is uncertain. Germline V gene data show CDR1 as KGHSH and CDR2 as LQKENI. V was shortened by 5 bases and J by 4 bases, with 14 bases between the two germline ends. This CDR3 contains 14 residues. CDR3 coding DNA: TGTGCCAGCTCAGCCCTTCCTTCGGTCACTGAAGCTTTCTTT. Its translation is CASSALPSVTEAFF. The full variable domain, completed using reference TRBV18 and TRBJ1-1, is NAGVMQNPRHLVRRRGQEARLRCSPMKGHSHVYWYRQLPEEGLKFMVYLQKENIIDESGMPKERFSAEFPKEGPSILRIQQVVRGDSAAYFCASSALPSVTEAFFGQGTRLTVV.

The chain links TRBV2 to TRBJ2-1; 7 bases align to TRBD1. The CDR3 sequence is 15 residues long. V was pared by 4 bases and J by 2 bases, with 5 bases of the junction left unmatched. Germline V CDR1 and CDR2: SNHLY, FYNNEI. CDR3 nucleotide sequence: TGTGCCAGCAGTGTGTTGACAGGGCCCTACAATGAGCAGTTCTTC. Its protein is CASSVLTGPYNEQFF. The variable domain in full, with the rest retrieved from reference TRBV2 and TRBJ2-1, is EPEVTQTPSHQVTQMGQEVILRCVPISNHLYFYWYRQILGQKVEFLVSFYNNEISEKSEIFDDQFSVERPDGSNFTLKIRSTKLEDSAMYFCASSVLTGPYNEQFFGPGTRLTVL.

CDR3 region: CASSSTWGALGLGETQYF. CDR3 bases: TGCGCCAGCAGCTCGACCTGGGGCGCCTTGGGTCTAGGGGAGACCCAGTACTTC. The rearrangement links TRBV5-1 to TRBJ2-5, with TRBD1 as a possible D gene (5 bases). V was shortened by 3 bases and J by 5 bases, with 26 bases between the two germline ends. CDR1 is SGHRS, CDR2 YFSETQ, per germline. The length of the CDR3 is 18 residues.

Only a few counts were recorded for this clone. J is TRBJ1-1 and V is TRBV5-4, with a weak D call TRBD1 (6 bases). V was trimmed by 4 bases and J by 0 bases, leaving 19 bases between them. The CDR3 runs 17 residues. The germline gives CDR1 SGHNT, CDR2 YYREEE (reference sequence). This chain's CDR3 is CASSPYRGNAVNTEAFF. As DNA, the CDR3 is TGTGCCAGCAGCCCTTATAGGGGGAATGCTGTGAACACTGAAGCTTTCTTT. The full variable domain, its missing parts supplied by reference TRBV5-4 and TRBJ1-1, is ETGVTQSPTHLIKTRGQQVTLRCSSQSGHNTVSWYQQALGQGPQFIFQYYREEENGRGNFPPRFSGLQFPNYSSELNVNALELDDSALYLCASSPYRGNAVNTEAFFGQGTRLTVV.

The genes are TRBV7-2 and TRBJ2-5, with 13 bases that match TRBD2. This CDR3 is 15 amino acids long. The germline V gene has CDR1 SGHTA and CDR2 FQGNSA. Trimming cost V 5 bases and J 4 bases; bases outside gene matches: 4. The CDR3 bases are TGTGCCAGCAGCGCTACTAGCGGGAGGGGAGAGACCCAGTACTTC. This gives the protein CASSATSGRGETQYF.

Written as DNA, the CDR3 is TGTGCCTGGAGTAAACGGGGAGGAGATACGCAGTATTTT. Encoded protein: CAWSKRGGDTQYF. The chain is built from TRBV30 and TRBJ2-3; D is possibly TRBD2 (6 bases). The CDR3 is made up of 13 amino acids. Germline V gene lookup returns CDR1 GTSNPN and CDR2 SVGIG (reference sequence). Between the trimmed V and J ends, which lost 2 bases and 5 bases, there was a span of 11 bases.

This clone was recorded once. The chain links TRBV5-1 to TRBJ2-1; D may be TRBD2 (5 bases). The CDR3 covers 13 residues. Germline CDR1 is SGHRS and CDR2 is YFSETQ. Trimming pared 0 bases from V and 6 bases from J, leaving 7 bases between. The CDR3 coding sequence is TGCGCCAGCAGCTTGGCCGGAGGCAATGAGCAGTTCTTC. Translating it yields CASSLAGGNEQFF.

This clone was seen a handful of times. The rearrangement links TRBV7-7 to TRBJ2-2; 7 nucleotides line up with TRBD1. V shed 4 bases, J shed 1 base, and the junction held 6 bases outside the gene matches. The CDR3 contains 16 residues. CDR1 is SSHAT, CDR2 FNYEAQ, per germline (reference sequence). The CDR3 DNA follows: TGTGCCAGCAGCTCCACGACAGGGATGAACACCGGGGAGCTGTTTTTT. Protein sequence: CASSSTTGMNTGELFF.

The chain joins TRBV7-9 to TRBJ1-1, with D possibly TRBD1 on 6 matching bases. CDR1 and CDR2 from the germline V gene are SEHNR and FQNEAQ (reference sequence). This CDR3 region has 14 residues. V was clipped by 4 bases and J by 1 base, with 10 bases between them. CDR3 loop: CASSSDRKNTEAFF. DNA of the CDR3: TGTGCCAGCAGCTCGGACAGAAAGAACACTGAAGCTTTCTTT.

This rearrangement joins TRBV29-1 to TRBJ2-2; 7 bases agree with TRBD1. Looked up from germline, CDR1 is SQVTM and CDR2 is ANQGSEA. There are 17 residues in the CDR3. The J segment lost 7 bases and the V segment lost 4 bases, leaving 18 bases of the junction unmatched. In DNA, the CDR3 is TGCAGCGTTGCTGACAGGGTGTGGGGGAGCGAGGTCGGGGAGCTGTTTTTT. Translation gives CSVADRVWGSEVGELFF.

This clone was observed a handful of times. V is TRBV5-4 and J is TRBJ2-6; no clear D. Germline loops: CDR1 SGHNT, CDR2 YYREEE (reference sequence). This CDR3 contains 15 residues. V lost 1 base and J lost 0, with 5 bases in between. CDR3 residues: CASSLRLSGANVLTF. CDR3 coding DNA: TGTGCCAGCAGCTTGCGACTCTCTGGGGCCAACGTCCTGACTTTC.

This clone has more than one count but fewer than ten. The genes are TRBV28 and TRBJ1-5; D call uncertain. Trimming cost V 4 bases and J 7 bases, with 8 bases left between them. This CDR3 is built from 12 residues. Germline V gene sequence: CDR1 MDHEN, CDR2 SYDVKM. In DNA form, the CDR3 reads TGTGCCAGCAGTTCAGTCAGACAGCCCCAGCATTTT. The encoded protein is CASSSVRQPQHF.

V is TRBV13 and J is TRBJ1-1; 9 positions match TRBD1. J gave up 0 bases and V 4 bases, and 15 bases lay outside the gene matches. The germline V gene has CDR1 PRHDT and CDR2 FYEKMQ (reference sequence). There are 19 residues in the CDR3. CDR3 sequence (DNA): TGTGCCAGCAGCTCGATCCAAAGTACAGGGGGCGACATGAACACTGAAGCTTTCTTT. It encodes CASSSIQSTGGDMNTEAFF.

This clone has only a few counts. The sample holds other DNA sequences that translate to the same CDR3. J is TRBJ2-5 and V is TRBV19; 14 nucleotides align to TRBD2. V lost 9 bases and J lost 5; bases outside the gene matches: 5. Germline CDR1 is LNHDA and CDR2 is SQIVND (reference sequence). The CDR3 runs 14 residues. This chain's CDR3 is CASSGLAGVETQYF. As DNA, the CDR3 is TGTGCCAGCTCGGGACTAGCGGGAGTGGAGACCCAGTACTTC.

The CDR3 DNA sequence: TGCAGTGCTGGGACACCCGGCTACACCTTC. It yields the protein CSAGTPGYTF. The V call is TRBV20-1, the J call TRBJ1-2; D is possibly TRBD1 (6 bases). In germline, CDR1 is DFQATT, CDR2 SNEGSKA (reference sequence). The CDR3 extends over 10 amino acids. V lost 5 bases, J lost 8 bases, and 9 bases lay in between.

DNA of the CDR3: TGTGCCAGCACCGCCTTTGATCGTGAAGCCTCCTATGGCTACACCTTC. It encodes CASTAFDREASYGYTF. This rearrangement joins TRBV9 to TRBJ1-2, with unresolved D. Germline V gives CDR1 SGDLS, CDR2 YYNGEE. The CDR3 loop spans 16 amino acids. Trimming took off 6 bases at V and 4 bases at J, with 22 bases between the two ends. Full variable domain (remainder filled in from reference TRBV9 and TRBJ1-2): DSGVTQTPKHLITATGQRVTLRCSPRSGDLSVYWYQQSLDQGLQFLIQYYNGEERAKGNILERFSAQQFPDLHSELNLSSLELGDSALYFCASTAFDREASYGYTFGSGTRLTVV.

This chain joins TRBV18 and TRBJ1-2; 10 nucleotides align to TRBD1. Germline trimming cut 6 bases from V and 6 bases from J; bases unmatched to any gene: 7. From germline, CDR1 is KGHSH and CDR2 LQKENI. The CDR3 consists of 14 residues. Here the CDR3 reads CASSRWTGGNGYTF. The CDR3 nucleotides read TGTGCCAGCTCCCGCTGGACAGGGGGTAATGGCTACACCTTC.

This clone was picked up a small number of times. The chain couples TRBV28 to TRBJ1-6, with unresolved D. Germline V gene lookup returns CDR1 MDHEN and CDR2 SYDVKM. CDR3 size: 13 residues. Trimming shortened V by 2 bases and J by 7 bases, and 6 bases separated the two germline ends. The DNA of the CDR3 is TGTGCCAGCAGTTTAGAGGAGAATTCACCCCTCCACTTT. This sequence encodes CASSLEENSPLHF.

The J gene is TRBJ2-2, the V gene TRBV2, with D perhaps matching TRBD1 (5 bases). Germline CDR1 and CDR2: SNHLY and FYNNEI. The V and J ends lost 6 bases and 6 bases respectively, with 11 bases between them. The CDR3 extends over 13 amino acids. The CDR3 coding sequence is TGTGCCAGCAGGGATGACAGAGCCGGGGAGCTGTTTTTT. Translated, it gives CASRDDRAGELFF.

This chain joins TRBV9 and TRBJ2-1; maybe TRBD2 (6 bases). The CDR3 runs 15 residues. Germline assignment: CDR1 SGDLS and CDR2 YYNGEE. Trimming took off 2 bases at V and 0 bases at J, with 9 bases between the two ends. Written as DNA, the CDR3 is TGTGCCAGCAGCGTTGGGGGGTACTCCTACAATGAGCAGTTCTTC. Amino acids: CASSVGGYSYNEQFF.